Below, 13 T cell receptor beta chains from the same sample are listed, as sequenced in a study of identical twins (dated by TCRdb to the mid-2010s). Library preparation was by 5' RACE. Sequenced on an Illumina HiSeq 2000. TCRdb took the public reads, trimmed them with fastp at Q25, ran MiXCR for clone calling and kept in-frame beta chains. Rows merge per CDR3 protein into single entries with the most common DNA and genes. The sample table holds hundreds of thousands of distinct CDR3 sequences, of which less than 9.5% were seen once. The ten largest clonotypes hold approximately 7% of the sample. The same sample was also used in a study of yellow fever vaccine responses in identical twins.

The sequencing sample was made of CD8+ T cells sorted from blood. Source of these receptors: a woman younger than 30 in good health.

This clonotype appeared a few times. The rearrangement links TRBV7-6 to TRBJ1-6, with no clear D. Deletions cut 5 bases from V and 2 bases from J, with 16 bases between. CDR1 is SGHVS and CDR2 is FNYEAQ in the germline V gene. This CDR3 has 17 amino acids. CDR3 sequence reads: CASSLDWTVTYNSPLHF. CDR3 DNA sequence: TGTGCCAGCAGCCTCGATTGGACGGTAACCTATAATTCACCCCTCCACTTT.

This clonotype has at least ten counts. The chain is built from TRBV9 and TRBJ2-1; 11 bases are a match to TRBD1. Germline CDR1 is SGDLS and CDR2 is YYNGEE. With 9 bases clipped from V and 6 bases from J, the junction kept 5 bases outside the gene matches. The CDR3 is made up of 13 amino acids. The CDR3 nucleotides read TGTGCCACGGGGACAGGGGGGGCCAATGAGCAGTTCTTC. Translated: CATGTGGANEQFF.

Many counts were recorded for this clonotype. This chain links TRBV9 with TRBJ1-1; D gene unclear. The CDR3 totals 13 residues. Germline V gene sequence: CDR1 SGDLS, CDR2 YYNGEE. V shed 0 bases and J shed 3 bases, with 6 bases lying between them. The chain's CDR3 is CASSVAHYTEAFF. CDR3 nucleotide sequence: TGTGCCAGCAGCGTAGCACATTACACTGAAGCTTTCTTT.

This clonotype came up many times. The chain links TRBV19 to TRBJ2-1; 8 nucleotides agree with TRBD2. V trimming: 5 bases; J trimming: 2 bases; junction bases outside the gene matches: 2. The CDR3 length is 14 residues. Germline loops: CDR1 LNHDA, CDR2 SQIVND (reference sequence). CDR3: CASSLREAYNEQFF. CDR3 DNA sequence: TGTGCCAGTAGTTTGCGGGAGGCCTACAATGAGCAGTTCTTC. The complete variable domain, with remaining parts taken from reference TRBV19 and TRBJ2-1, reads DGGITQSPKYLFRKEGQNVTLSCEQNLNHDAMYWYRQDPGQGLRLIYYSQIVNDFQKGDIAEGYSVSREKKESFPLTVTSAQKNPTAFYLCASSLREAYNEQFFGPGTRLTVL.

This clonotype was counted many times. The chain recombines TRBV15 with TRBJ1-1, with D perhaps matching TRBD1 (5 bases). CDR1 is LNHNV and CDR2 is YYDKDF in the germline V gene (reference sequence). V was cut by 1 base and J by 0 bases, with 9 bases left in between. The CDR3 length is 15 residues. CDR3 amino acids: CATSRVDRLNTEAFF. CDR3 DNA: TGTGCCACCAGCAGAGTCGACAGATTGAACACTGAAGCTTTCTTT.

This clonotype was seen many times. This chain joins TRBV29-1 and TRBJ2-3; 10 nucleotides line up with TRBD1. Germline-derived CDR1 and CDR2 are SQVTM and ANQGSEA. J was trimmed by 4 bases and V by 7 bases; bases with no gene match: 11. This CDR3 region has 15 residues. CDR3 DNA: TGCAGCGCCCCCGATGACAGGGGGCCGGCAGATACGCAGTATTTT. Protein sequence: CSAPDDRGPADTQYF.

This clonotype was detected many times. This rearrangement joins TRBV6-2 or TRBV6-3 to TRBJ1-1; a possible D gene is TRBD1 (6 bases). The V gene's germline CDR1 is MNHEY and CDR2 SVGEGT. V lost 7 bases, J lost 4 bases, and 10 bases lay in between. This CDR3 has 12 residues. The CDR3 is CASTSGATEAFF. The DNA of the CDR3 is TGTGCCAGCACCTCAGGGGCCACTGAAGCTTTCTTT.

V gene TRBV5-6 combines with J gene TRBJ2-7; D is uncertain. The length of the CDR3 is 10 residues. V lost 1 base, J lost 7 bases, and 3 bases lay in between. Germline assignment: CDR1 SGHDT and CDR2 YYEEEE. CDR3 sequence: CASSLTEQYF. CDR3 bases: TGTGCCAGCAGCTTGACAGAGCAGTACTTC.

About this clonotype: The junction differs from germline at one of its ends, possibly a read error. V is TRBV12-3 or TRBV12-4 and J is TRBJ2-1, with 13 bases that match TRBD2. There are 16 residues in the CDR3. This CDR3 is CASSFTLAGGPNKQFF. DNA for the CDR3: TGTGCCAGCAGTTTCACACTAGCGGGAGGGCCCAATAAGCAGTTCTTC.

The chain couples TRBV7-9 to TRBJ2-2; the D gene is possibly TRBD1 (5 bases). Germline CDR1 SEHNR, CDR2 FQNEAQ (reference sequence). This CDR3 has 16 amino acids. V was clipped by 1 base and J by 4 bases, with 13 bases between them. The CDR3 sequence is CASSLVGRALTGELFF. The CDR3, as DNA: TGTGCCAGCAGCTTAGTTGGCAGGGCACTCACCGGGGAGCTGTTTTTT.

This chain joins TRBV7-9 and TRBJ1-2, with a possible D match to TRBD1 (5 bases). The V and J ends lost 0 bases and 8 bases respectively, with 16 bases between them. This CDR3 has 15 residues. Per germline, CDR1 SEHNR and CDR2 FQNEAQ (reference sequence). The CDR3 DNA sequence: TGTGCCAGCAGCTTAGCAGGGACTGGTATTCCGGGCTACACCTTC. Translated, it gives CASSLAGTGIPGYTF.

This clonotype was seen a few times. This chain joins TRBV2 and TRBJ2-7; 8 bases agree with TRBD2. In germline, CDR1 is SNHLY, CDR2 FYNNEI. This CDR3 is built from 15 residues. J was trimmed by 0 bases and V by 3 bases; bases with no gene match: 4. CDR3 residues: CASSETGGSSYEQYF. In DNA form, the CDR3 reads TGTGCCAGCAGTGAGACGGGAGGGAGCTCCTACGAGCAGTACTTC. The whole variable domain, remainder taken from reference TRBV2 and TRBJ2-7, is EPEVTQTPSHQVTQMGQEVILRCVPISNHLYFYWYRQILGQKVEFLVSFYNNEISEKSEIFDDQFSVERPDGSNFTLKIRSTKLEDSAMYFCASSETGGSSYEQYFGPGTRLTVT.

V usage is TRBV7-8 and J usage is TRBJ2-1, with 14 bases identical to TRBD2. The CDR3 runs 18 residues. In germline, CDR1 is SGHVS, CDR2 FQNEAQ. V lost 4 bases and J lost 8; bases outside the gene matches: 13. CDR3 protein: CASSWPGTSGSAQDEQFF. The DNA for the CDR3 is TGTGCCAGCAGCTGGCCCGGGACTAGCGGGAGCGCCCAGGATGAGCAGTTCTTC.